The 22 T cell receptor beta chains reported below all come from one sample, sequenced in a study of graft-versus-host responses after intestinal transplantation. Profiled with immunoSEQ multiplex PCR; TCRdb holds only in-frame clones, not every one. The profile shows about 97,000 clones, around 90% of them singletons. Sequenced here: PBMCs, sampled around 450 days after intestinal transplant. Receptors originate from a human patient who received an intestinal transplant, so some T cells may come from the graft donor.

V usage is TRBV5-6 and J usage is TRBJ1-2, with unresolved D. V lost 4 bases, J lost 0 bases, and 7 bases lay in between. The CDR3 sequence is 13 residues long. Per the germline V gene, CDR1 is SGHDT and CDR2 is YYEEEE. CDR3 protein: CASSPEANYGYTF. The CDR3 nucleotides are TGTGCCAGCAGCCCCGAGGCTAACTATGGCTACACCTTC. Full variable domain (rest looked up from reference TRBV5-6 and TRBJ1-2): DAGVTQSPTHLIKTRGQQVTLRCSPKSGHDTVSWYQQALGQGPQFIFQYYEEEERQRGNFPDRFSGHQFPNYSSELNVNALLLGDSALYLCASSPEANYGYTFGSGTRLTVV.

V usage is TRBV10-2 and J usage is TRBJ2-1; 10 bases match TRBD1. Germline-derived CDR1 and CDR2 are WSHSY and SAAADI. V was clipped by 2 bases and J by 8 bases; unmatched bases: 3. The CDR3 spans 14 residues. The CDR3 bases are TGCGCCAGCAGTGAGGGACAGGGGGGGGATGAGCAGTTCTTC. Its protein is CASSEGQGGDEQFF.

V and J are TRBV2 and TRBJ1-5; D is unresolved. Per germline, CDR1 SNHLY and CDR2 FYNNEI. Trimming left V 3 bases short and J 4 bases short, with 10 bases between. The CDR3 is 14 residues long. CDR3 DNA: TGTGCCAGCAGTGACCCTACTAGTAATCAGCCCCAGCATTTT. The encoded protein is CASSDPTSNQPQHF.

J is TRBJ2-3 and V is TRBV19, with D unresolved. V was trimmed by 6 bases and J by 2 bases, leaving 9 bases between them. Germline lookup yields CDR1 LNHDA and CDR2 SQIVND (reference sequence). The CDR3 loop spans 13 amino acids. CDR3 bases: TGTGCCAGTAGCACAACCGACACAGATACGCAGTATTTT. Its protein is CASSTTDTDTQYF.

The rearrangement uses TRBV7-9 and TRBJ1-2; D possibly corresponds to TRBD1 (6 bases). V lost 11 bases and J 8 bases, leaving 21 bases between the germline ends. The CDR3 totals 13 residues. Germline CDR1 and CDR2: SEHNR and FQNEAQ (reference sequence). The CDR3 nucleotides are TGTGCCGGCCAGGACAGCATGACTGGAGGCTACACCTTC. Its translation is CAGQDSMTGGYTF.

The chain is built from TRBV4-1 and TRBJ1-5; D gene unclear. Between the trimmed V and J ends, which lost 1 base and 4 bases, there was a span of 14 bases. This CDR3 region has 16 residues. Germline V gene lookup returns CDR1 MGHRA and CDR2 YSYEKL. The CDR3 DNA sequence: TGCGCCAGCAGCCAAGCATCGGTTTCGGTAAATCAGCCCCAGCATTTT. This sequence encodes CASSQASVSVNQPQHF.

The CDR3 DNA is TGTGCCAGCAGCTTGCAGCTCTTCAGCTCCTACGAGCAGTACTTC. Translating it yields CASSLQLFSSYEQYF. V and J are TRBV5-5 and TRBJ2-7, with unresolved D. CDR1 is SGHKS, CDR2 YYEKEE, per germline (reference sequence). The CDR3 runs 15 residues. The V end lost 1 base, the J end lost 0 bases, and 11 bases lay between the germline ends.

The V gene is TRBV5-6, the J gene TRBJ2-1, with 12 bases matching TRBD2. This CDR3 is 13 amino acids long. Germline CDR1 and CDR2: SGHDT and YYEEEE. V gave up 0 bases and J gave up 12 bases; unmatched junction bases: 1. CDR3 residues: CASSLGTSGAQFF. The CDR3 DNA is TGTGCCAGCAGCTTGGGGACTAGCGGGGCGCAGTTCTTC.

V is TRBV9 and J is TRBJ1-4, with a tentative D call TRBD1 (6 bases). This CDR3 is 15 amino acids long. Germline CDR1 and CDR2: SGDLS and YYNGEE. The V end lost 4 bases, the J end lost 3 bases, and 13 bases lay between the germline ends. DNA for the CDR3: TGTGCCAGCAGCCCATGGACAGACCCTAATGAAAAACTGTTTTTT. It encodes CASSPWTDPNEKLFF.

This rearrangement joins TRBV6-5 to TRBJ1-1; D might be TRBD1 (6 bases). From germline, CDR1 is MNHEY and CDR2 SVGAGI. V gave up 7 bases and J gave up 0 bases, with 12 bases separating them. The CDR3 has 14 amino acids. CDR3 sequence reads: CASTDQGLNTEAFF. CDR3 DNA sequence: TGTGCCAGCACCGATCAGGGGCTGAACACTGAAGCTTTCTTT.

The gene calls are TRBV7-9 and TRBJ2-1, with D possibly called TRBD1 or TRBD2 (5 bases each). Trimming removed 5 bases from V and 8 bases from J, with 19 bases in between. The CDR3 totals 15 residues. Germline assignment: CDR1 SEHNR and CDR2 FQNEAQ (reference sequence). Written as DNA, the CDR3 is TGTGCCAGCAGCCCCCGGGACCCCCCGTGGGATGAGCAGTTCTTC. Translating it yields CASSPRDPPWDEQFF.

The chain has TRBV5-1 and TRBJ1-1; TRBD1 matches 9 bases. The CDR3 consists of 14 residues. CDR1 SGHRS and CDR2 YFSETQ come from the germline V gene. J gave up 1 base and V 7 bases, and 5 bases lay outside the gene matches. Written as DNA, the CDR3 is TGCGCCAGCCGGACAGGGGCGGGGAACACTGAAGCTTTCTTT. Protein: CASRTGAGNTEAFF.

The gene calls are TRBV27 and TRBJ1-6; TRBD1 agrees at 7 bases. The V segment lost 5 bases and the J segment 7 bases; nucleotides outside the gene matches: 5. This CDR3 has 14 residues. Germline assignment: CDR1 MNHEY and CDR2 SMNVEV (reference sequence). The CDR3 DNA reads as TGTGCCAGCAGTCGGAAGACAGGGAATTCACCCCTCCACTTT. This sequence encodes CASSRKTGNSPLHF.

This clone was detected once. DNA of the CDR3: TGTGCCAGCATGGGAGGGGGCAATCAGCCCCAGCATTTT. As protein: CASMGGGNQPQHF. V usage is TRBV6-6 and J usage is TRBJ1-5; TRBD1 might be the D (5 bases). CDR3 length: 13 residues. V was clipped by 7 bases and J by 2 bases, with 9 bases between them. Germline V gene lookup returns CDR1 MNHNY and CDR2 SVGAGI (reference sequence).

The CDR3 DNA follows: TGTGCCAGCAGCGTAGGGGCCGAGAATCAGCCCCAGCATTTT. Translated, it gives CASSVGAENQPQHF. This chain uses TRBV9 with TRBJ1-5, with D uncertain. Germline lookup yields CDR1 SGDLS and CDR2 YYNGEE. Between the trimmed V and J ends, which lost 0 bases and 4 bases, there was a span of 8 bases. The CDR3 totals 14 residues.

The chain combines TRBV19 with TRBJ1-2; tentatively, D is TRBD1 (6 bases). Germline lookup yields CDR1 LNHDA and CDR2 SQIVND (reference sequence). Trimming took off 6 bases at V and 0 bases at J, with 11 bases between the two ends. The CDR3 contains 14 residues. The CDR3 loop reads CASRGGTTNYGYTF. The DNA of the CDR3 is TGTGCCAGTAGGGGGGGGACAACTAACTATGGCTACACCTTC.

V and J are TRBV5-8 and TRBJ1-6; D possibly corresponds to TRBD1 (5 bases). Per germline, CDR1 SGHTS and CDR2 YDEGEE. The CDR3 has 15 residues. V gave up 0 bases and J gave up 5 bases, with 9 bases separating them. CDR3 in amino acids: CASSLAGLNNSPLHF. The CDR3 coding sequence is TGTGCCAGCAGCTTGGCGGGACTGAATAATTCACCCCTCCACTTT.

This chain joins TRBV4-2 and TRBJ2-7; 7 bases are shared with TRBD1. J lost 4 bases, V lost 3 bases, and 12 bases had no gene match. Germline V gives CDR1 LGHNA, CDR2 YNFKEQ. The CDR3 is 16 amino acids. The CDR3 here is CASSHSGPSGQYEQYF. DNA of the CDR3: TGTGCCAGCAGCCACTCCGGGCCTTCGGGACAGTACGAGCAGTACTTC.

This chain uses TRBV7-9 with TRBJ1-1; D is possibly TRBD1 (6 bases). Trimming left V 7 bases short and J 4 bases short, with 16 bases between. The germline gives CDR1 SEHNR, CDR2 FQNEAQ (reference sequence). CDR3 length: 14 amino acids. The CDR3 nucleotides read TGTGCCAGCACCCCGGCCCCGGGGGCCACTGAAGCTTTCTTT. It translates to CASTPAPGATEAFF.

The chain has TRBV29-1 and TRBJ2-3, with TRBD2 matching over 11 bases. Germline assignment: CDR1 SQVTM and CDR2 ANQGSEA. The V gene end was trimmed by 8 bases and the J gene end by 2 bases; junction bases not matched to a gene: 9. This CDR3 has 15 residues. The DNA of the CDR3 is TGCAGCTTCGGCGGTAGCGGGGGGGCCACAGATACGCAGTATTTT. Translating it yields CSFGGSGGATDTQYF.

This clone was recorded only once. J is TRBJ2-3 and V is TRBV12-5; 13 bases fit TRBD2. Unmatched junction bases numbered 7, after V lost 7 bases and J lost 3 bases. This CDR3 contains 16 residues. CDR1 is LGHNT and CDR2 is FRNRAP in the germline V gene. The CDR3 bases are TGTGCTAGTGCCACACTAGCGGGGGGGCCAACAGATACGCAGTATTTT. Protein product: CASATLAGGPTDTQYF.

V is TRBV7-3 and J is TRBJ2-6; D perhaps matches TRBD1 (6 bases). Trimming removed 2 bases at V and 2 bases at J, with 10 bases between. The CDR3 spans 16 residues. In germline, CDR1 is SGHTA, CDR2 FQGTGA. CDR3 DNA sequence: TGTGCCAGCAGCTTAGTCAAGGGGGCTGGGGCCAACGTCCTGACTTTC. As protein: CASSLVKGAGANVLTF. The full variable domain, with the rest looked up from reference TRBV7-3 and TRBJ2-6, is GAGVSQTPSNKVTEKGKYVELRCDPISGHTALYWYRQSLGQGPEFLIYFQGTGAADDSGLPNDRFFAVRPEGSVSTLKIQRTERGDSAVYLCASSLVKGAGANVLTFGAGSRLTVL.